Listed below are T cell receptor beta chains from one sample, sequenced in a study of cytomegalovirus exposure and HLA in healthy donors. Clones were sequenced by immunoSEQ multiplex PCR, and TCRdb holds only the in-frame ones, with some missing. The table shows roughly 140,000 clones, with over 8% occurring only once. The specimen sequenced was PBMCs. The receptor set was obtained from a male donor in good health and CMV-seronegative. Each CDR3 is given with its conserved first and last residue.

v_call cdr3_aa
TRBV28 CASSLGGVGTQYF
TRBV28 CASSYQPQHF
TRBV5-4 CASSLSSGANVLTF
TRBV4-3 CASSQEWRGPQPQHF
TRBV7-2 CASSDRYGKAFF
TRBV13 CASSSTSGSADTQYF
TRBV28 CASSLGGAYTEAFF
TRBV5-6 CASSLADRGRDF
TRBV28 CASRPGLAGVGELFF
TRBV30 CAWSVRGVSYQPQHF
TRBV6-6 CASSLRQGDYGYTF
TRBV6-1 CASSPGSAIYYGYTF
TRBV19 CASSIVGQGAVNEQFF
TRBV27 CASTSQGLGTEAFF
TRBV11-2 CASNGGETQYF
TRBV15 CATSAGNYGYTF
TRBV4-1 CASSHGPGLAETQYF
TRBV2 CAGSLGRPRTDTQYF
TRBV29-1 CSVARTGGTNTEAFF
TRBV5-1 CASSLALFLYEQYF
TRBV19 CASSILVGTGMSGELFF
TRBV7-9 CASSLRQGAADTQYF
TRBV29-1 CSVGDRDQPQHF